The 17 T cell receptor beta chains below were found in one sample sequenced in a study of OX40 agonist ivuxolimab in advanced cancers. The protocol was immunoSEQ multiplex PCR, while the TCRdb copy is restricted to in-frame clones and leaves out a portion. The data contain approximately 89,000 clones, approximately 90% of them seen just once; the ten biggest clones take up around 0.72%. The sample was CD4+ or CD8+ T cells sorted from blood, taken in a trial of the OX40 agonist ivuxolimab. These receptors all stem from an adult with an advanced solid tumor such as melanoma, head and neck, liver or kidney cancer.

This chain uses TRBV5-1 with TRBJ2-4; D is perhaps TRBD2 (5 bases). The CDR3 loop spans 13 amino acids. Germline V gives CDR1 SGHRS, CDR2 YFSETQ. V was pared by 0 bases and J by 9 bases, with 10 bases between. CDR3 nucleotides: TGCGCCAGCAGCTTGGAGGCGGGCGGCATTCAGTACTTC. Translation gives CASSLEAGGIQYF.

The chain joins TRBV28 to TRBJ1-1, with D unresolved. The CDR3 totals 13 residues. Trimming left V 1 base short and J 6 bases short, with 9 bases between. The germline CDR1 and CDR2 sequences are MDHEN and SYDVKM. DNA for the CDR3: TGTGCCAGCAGTTTATACCAGGTGGCTGAAGCTTTCTTT. Its protein product is CASSLYQVAEAFF.

About this clone itself: Other DNA sequences in this specimen translate into the identical CDR3. The V call is TRBV6-1, the J call TRBJ2-7, with no clear D. This CDR3 is 14 amino acids long. CDR1 MNHNS and CDR2 SASEGT come from the germline V gene. The V end was cut by 0 bases, the J end by 4 bases, with 10 bases between. The CDR3 reads CASSEAPGVYEQYF. CDR3 DNA: TGTGCCAGCAGTGAAGCCCCTGGGGTGTACGAGCAGTACTTC.

The chain carries TRBV5-1 and TRBJ2-7, with a possible D match to TRBD1 (6 bases). Trimming cost V 4 bases and J 6 bases, with 11 bases left between them. Per germline, CDR1 SGHRS and CDR2 YFSETQ. The CDR3 length is 12 residues. The CDR3 loop reads CASSARQAEQYF. CDR3 nucleotide sequence: TGCGCCAGCAGCGCCAGACAGGCCGAGCAGTACTTC. Full variable domain (remainder filled in from reference TRBV5-1 and TRBJ2-7): KAGVTQTPRYLIKTRGQQVTLSCSPISGHRSVSWYQQTPGQGLQFLFEYFSETQRNKGNFPGRFSGRQFSNSRSEMNVSTLELGDSALYLCASSARQAEQYFGPGTRLTVT.

This clone has a single count. The chain recombines TRBV18 with TRBJ2-2; the D gene could be TRBD1 or TRBD2 (5 bases each). Trimming cost V 0 bases and J 3 bases, with 5 bases left between them. The CDR3 is 14 residues long. From germline, CDR1 is KGHSH and CDR2 LQKENI. The CDR3 bases are TGTGCCAGCTCACCACCGGGGGACACCGGGGAGCTGTTTTTT. The encoded protein is CASSPPGDTGELFF.

In DNA, the CDR3 is TGTGCCAGCAGCTTACCTAGTGGAGTGGAGACCCAGTACTTC. It specifies CASSLPSGVETQYF. The rearrangement joins TRBV7-6 to TRBJ2-5; D is undetermined. Trimming stripped 2 bases from V and 5 bases from J, with 12 bases between. The length of the CDR3 is 14 residues. Germline CDR1 and CDR2: SGHVS and FNYEAQ.

The rearrangement joins TRBV7-9 to TRBJ2-1; TRBD2 matches at 9 bases. V was clipped by 0 bases and J by 4 bases; unmatched bases: 10. CDR3 length: 18 amino acids. Germline CDR1 is SEHNR and CDR2 is FQNEAQ (reference sequence). The CDR3 DNA follows: TGTGCCAGCAGCTTAGCGCCGGCGGGAGGGCTAGGGTACAATGAGCAGTTCTTC. Its protein product is CASSLAPAGGLGYNEQFF.

The CDR3 region has the DNA TGTGCCAGCAGCTCGGCGGCAGGGGGAAATCAGCCCCAGCATTTT. Residues: CASSSAAGGNQPQHF. The genes are TRBV7-9 and TRBJ1-5; TRBD1 matches at 7 bases. J was trimmed by 4 bases and V by 4 bases; bases with no gene match: 7. Per germline, CDR1 SEHNR and CDR2 FQNEAQ (reference sequence). The CDR3 totals 15 residues. Together with reference TRBV7-9 and TRBJ1-5, the CDR3 gives the full variable domain: DTGVSQNPRHKITKRGQNVTFRCDPISEHNRLYWYRQTLGQGPEFLTYFQNEAQLEKSRLLSDRFSAERPKGSFSTLEIQRTEQGDSAMYLCASSSAAGGNQPQHFGDGTRLSIL.

The sample holds a few counts of this clone. The CDR3 is CASSKVGQQETQYF. The CDR3 DNA sequence: TGTGCCAGCAGCAAAGTGGGACAGCAAGAGACCCAGTACTTC. The chain combines TRBV21-1 with TRBJ2-5; TRBD1, the D gene given by the table, was not confirmed from the DNA. TRBV21-1 is labeled a pseudogene. CDR3 length: 14 amino acids.

Only one count was recorded for this clone. The chain has TRBV28 and TRBJ2-7, with TRBD1 matching 9 bases. This CDR3 is built from 14 residues. Germline values: CDR1 MDHEN, CDR2 SYDVKM. The J segment lost 3 bases and the V segment lost 7 bases, leaving 7 bases of the junction unmatched. This chain's CDR3 is CASTWTGEIYEQYF. The CDR3 DNA reads TGTGCCAGCACTTGGACAGGGGAGATCTACGAGCAGTACTTC.

V and J are TRBV15 and TRBJ2-1; D unclear. CDR1 LNHNV and CDR2 YYDKDF come from the germline V gene (reference sequence). The V end was cut by 4 bases, the J end by 10 bases, with 11 bases between. The length of the CDR3 is 12 residues. The CDR3 DNA reads as TGTGCCACCAGCACCCACCTCGGGGAGCAGTTCTTC. This codes for CATSTHLGEQFF.

The rearrangement joins TRBV28 to TRBJ1-4, with D perhaps matching TRBD1 (6 bases). Germline V gene lookup returns CDR1 MDHEN and CDR2 SYDVKM. The CDR3 runs 14 residues. With 2 bases removed from V and 6 bases from J, the gap between germline ends came to 10 bases. CDR3: CASSLGGHYEKLFF. The CDR3, as DNA: TGTGCCAGCAGTTTAGGGGGACACTATGAAAAACTGTTTTTT.

This clone has just a few counts. The V and J genes are TRBV2 and TRBJ1-1, with 7 bases aligning to TRBD1. The CDR3 is 10 amino acids. J gave up 7 bases and V 8 bases, and 1 base lay outside the gene matches. The V gene's germline CDR1 is SNHLY and CDR2 FYNNEI. CDR3 loop: CASGTVEAFF. DNA of the CDR3: TGTGCCAGCGGGACAGTTGAAGCTTTCTTT.

This chain joins TRBV7-2 and TRBJ1-2, with 9 bases fitting TRBD1. V shed 0 bases and J 5 bases; nucleotides not matched to a gene: 4. Germline V gene lookup returns CDR1 SGHTA and CDR2 FQGNSA. CDR3 length equals 15 residues. CDR3 region: CASSLAGTGLYGYTF. DNA for the CDR3: TGTGCCAGCAGCTTAGCCGGGACAGGGCTTTATGGCTACACCTTC.

The chain combines TRBV7-2 with TRBJ1-1; D is unresolved. The germline V gene has CDR1 SGHTA and CDR2 FQGNSA. CDR3 length: 13 residues. V was cut by 0 bases and J by 5 bases, with 7 bases left in between. Here the CDR3 reads CASSLALVTEAFF. The CDR3 nucleotides are TGTGCCAGCAGCTTAGCGCTGGTTACTGAAGCTTTCTTT.

V gene TRBV4-3 combines with J gene TRBJ1-3; D gene ambiguous. V was trimmed by 4 bases and J by 0 bases, leaving 10 bases between them. The CDR3 has 15 residues. Germline V gene lookup returns CDR1 LGHNA and CDR2 YSLEER. CDR3 coding DNA: TGCGCCAGCAGCCCAGAGTTTGTCTCTGGAAACACCATATATTTT. This codes for CASSPEFVSGNTIYF.

The DNA for the CDR3 is TGTGCCAGTAGTACCCTAACAGGGAACTATGGCTACACCTTC. It specifies CASSTLTGNYGYTF. This chain uses TRBV19 with TRBJ1-2; D may be TRBD1 (6 bases). Trimming pared 4 bases from V and 2 bases from J, leaving 11 bases between. The germline V gene encodes CDR1 LNHDA and CDR2 SQIVND (reference sequence). The CDR3 has 14 amino acids.